The clone carrying this T cell receptor (beta chain) was recorded many times. This sample is drawn from a study of T cells after yellow fever vaccination. In TCRdb, the 5' RACE reads were re-called with MiXCR into one record per CDR3 protein. In the table there are some 390,000 distinct CDR3 sequences, 6.2% of which are singletons. CDR1 SQVTM and CDR2 ANQGSEA come from the germline V gene. V gave up 6 bases and J gave up 5 bases; unmatched junction bases: 2. This CDR3 has 12 amino acids. This specimen was PBMCs, taken 5 days after the yellow fever booster vaccination. The chain couples TRBV29-1 to TRBJ2-2; TRBD2 matches 8 bases. The TCR comes from a man aged 30 to 39 who received the YFV17D yellow fever vaccine. CDR3 residues: CSVQRGTGELFF. The CDR3 coding sequence is TGCAGCGTCCAGCGGGGGACCGGGGAGCTGTTTTTT.